Listed below are T cell receptor beta chains from one sample, sequenced in a study of blood T cells in healthy people across ages. One entry per CDR3 protein results from TCRdb running MiXCR on the 5' RACE reads. This table has 700,000 to 800,000 distinct CDR3 sequences, 40% to 45% appearing once. Sequencing input: blood. Every receptor here comes from a woman between 55 and 75 years old in good health. Each CDR3 is given with its conserved first and last residue. D genes are given only for firm matches. Size values are once, few and many counts, or a class for expanded clones, and some rows have none.

clone_size j_call d_call v_call cdr3_aa cdr3_nt
NA TRBJ2-3 TRBD2 TRBV4-2 CASSSGLATSADTQYF TGTGCCAGCAGCTCTGGACTAGCGACTAGCGCAGATACGCAGTATTTT
few TRBJ1-6 NA TRBV20-1 CSARNGPDSLYSPLHF TGCAGTGCTAGAAATGGGCCGGACAGTCTGTACTCACCCCTCCACTTT
once TRBJ1-6 NA TRBV2 CASSEETLQPLHF TGTGCCAGCAGTGAAGAGACCCTTCAACCCCTCCACTTT
NA TRBJ2-5 NA TRBV7-9 CASRMKRGETQYF TGTGCCAGCAGAATGAAGCGCGGAGAGACCCAGTACTTC
few TRBJ1-2 NA TRBV6-6 CASSPGWSSANYGYTF TGTGCCAGCAGTCCGGGGTGGAGTTCCGCGAACTATGGCTACACCTTC
NA TRBJ2-2 NA TRBV20-1 CSARGVAGLVGELFF TGCAGTGCTAGAGGAGTGGCGGGGCTGGTCGGGGAGCTGTTTTTT
once TRBJ2-5 TRBD2 TRBV20-1 CSARSAGALNEQYF TGCAGTGCTAGGTCGGCGGGAGCGTTGAATGAGCAGTACTTC
NA TRBJ2-3 TRBD2 TRBV9 CASSVRAGTDTQYF TGTGCCAGCAGCGTACGAGCGGGAACAGATACGCAGTATTTT
few TRBJ1-2 TRBD1 TRBV12-3/TRBV12-4 CASSLGAQGNGYTF TGTGCCAGCAGTTTAGGGGCACAGGGGAATGGCTACACCTTC
few TRBJ2-6 NA TRBV4-2 CASSQEGTTGANVLTF TGTGCCAGCAGCCAAGAAGGAACTACTGGGGCCAACGTCCTGACTTTC
NA TRBJ1-4 TRBD1 TRBV10-3 CAIKCRGDVEKLFF TGTGCCATCAAGTGCAGGGGGGATGTGGAAAAACTGTTTTTT
NA TRBJ2-3 NA TRBV7-3 CASSSPAGSDTQYF TGTGCCAGCAGCTCCCCAGCGGGCTCAGATACGCAGTATTTT
many TRBJ2-5 NA TRBV10-3 CAIMGAGETQYF TGTGCCATCATGGGCGCTGGAGAGACCCAGTACTTC
few TRBJ2-1 TRBD1 TRBV11-1 CASSSGTGGRNEQFF TGTGCCAGCAGTTCCGGGACAGGGGGCAGAAATGAGCAGTTCTTC
few TRBJ1-5 NA TRBV7-2 CASSPRGEEPQHF TGTGCCAGCAGCCCCCGGGGGGAGGAGCCCCAGCATTTT
few TRBJ1-1 NA TRBV7-9 CASSSAGSEAFF TGTGCCAGCAGCTCCGCAGGGAGTGAAGCTTTCTTT
few TRBJ2-3 TRBD2 TRBV3-1 CASSRQLAGGSADTQYF TGTGCCAGCAGCCGCCAACTAGCGGGAGGTTCGGCAGATACGCAGTATTTT
few TRBJ2-3 NA TRBV29-1 CSVEGVGTDTQYF TGCAGCGTTGAGGGGGTAGGCACAGATACGCAGTATTTT
NA TRBJ2-5 TRBD1 TRBV18 CASSPTGGPKETQYF TGTGCCAGCTCACCGACAGGGGGGCCCAAAGAGACCCAGTACTTC
NA TRBJ2-7 NA TRBV27 CASRQADYEQYF TGTGCCAGCAGACAGGCGGACTACGAGCAGTACTTC
once TRBJ2-5 TRBD1 TRBV3-1 CASSQAFRGQEQETQYF TGTGCCAGCAGCCAAGCTTTTAGGGGACAGGAACAAGAGACCCAGTACTTC
few TRBJ2-5 NA TRBV18 CASSPVEQETQYF TGTGCCAGCTCACCCGTGGAACAAGAGACCCAGTACTTC
NA TRBJ2-1 NA TRBV21-1 CASTPFGSEQFF TGTGCCAGCACCCCGTTTGGTAGTGAGCAGTTCTTC
NA TRBJ2-7 TRBD2 TRBV11-1 CASSSLAVAYEQYF TGTGCCAGCAGCTCACTAGCGGTCGCCTACGAGCAGTACTTC
NA TRBJ2-3 NA TRBV12-3/TRBV12-4 CASRPRVGADTQYF TGTGCCAGCAGGCCAAGAGTGGGCGCAGATACGCAGTATTTT
NA TRBJ1-1 NA TRBV6-2/TRBV6-3 CASTQRMNTEAFF TGTGCCAGCACCCAGCGGATGAACACTGAAGCTTTCTTT
NA TRBJ2-5 TRBD2 TRBV6-2/TRBV6-3 CASNPAQLAGGYQETQYF TGTGCCAGCAATCCAGCCCAGTTAGCGGGGGGCTACCAAGAGACCCAGTACTTC
NA TRBJ2-7 TRBD2 TRBV20-1 CSARPSGYPVYNEQYF TGCAGTGCTAGACCTAGCGGGTACCCAGTTTACAATGAGCAGTACTTC
NA TRBJ2-7 NA TRBV24-1 CATSDAGSFYEQYF TGTGCCACCAGTGATGCGGGCAGTTTTTACGAGCAGTACTTC
NA TRBJ1-1 NA TRBV20-1 CSAPADMSTEAFF TGCAGTGCCCCTGCAGATATGAGCACTGAAGCTTTCTTT
NA TRBJ1-2 NA TRBV29-1 CSVEDRAGGAGYTF TGCAGCGTTGAAGATAGGGCTGGAGGGGCCGGCTACACCTTC
NA TRBJ2-1 TRBD2 TRBV9 CASSVVAGAYSEQFF TGTGCCAGCAGCGTAGTGGCGGGAGCCTACAGTGAGCAGTTCTTC
NA TRBJ2-5 NA TRBV29-1 CSVDMYQETQYF TGCAGCGTTGATATGTACCAAGAGACCCAGTACTTC
NA TRBJ2-4 NA TRBV20-1 CGALGQLSLAKNIQYF TGCGGTGCTCTAGGACAGCTAAGTCTAGCCAAAAACATTCAGTACTTC